This TCR beta chain stems from a study of blood T cell repertoires in COVID-19. TCRdb keeps only in-frame clones here, not all; method: immunoSEQ multiplex PCR. This table has around 60,000 clones, approximately 88% appearing once. This CDR3 is built from 12 residues. The junction had 10 bases not matched to a gene; V was cut back by 4 bases and J by 10 bases. Germline V gene sequence: CDR1 GTSNPN, CDR2 SVGIG (reference sequence). This clone occurred a few times. The sequencing sample was made of peripheral blood. The TCR was taken from a human donor in a cohort sampled during active COVID-19. The chain has TRBV30 and TRBJ2-7, with 7 nucleotides matching TRBD1. CDR3 loop: CAWMAGQAEQYF. The CDR3 DNA follows: TGTGCCTGGATGGCCGGACAGGCGGAACAGTACTTC. Looking up the rest from reference TRBV30 and TRBJ2-7 gives the full variable domain: SQTIHQWPATLVQPVGSPLSLECTVEGTSNPNLYWYRQAAGRGLQLLFYSVGIGQISSEVPQNLSASRPQDRQFILSSKKLLLSDSGFYLCAWMAGQAEQYFGPGTRLTVT.